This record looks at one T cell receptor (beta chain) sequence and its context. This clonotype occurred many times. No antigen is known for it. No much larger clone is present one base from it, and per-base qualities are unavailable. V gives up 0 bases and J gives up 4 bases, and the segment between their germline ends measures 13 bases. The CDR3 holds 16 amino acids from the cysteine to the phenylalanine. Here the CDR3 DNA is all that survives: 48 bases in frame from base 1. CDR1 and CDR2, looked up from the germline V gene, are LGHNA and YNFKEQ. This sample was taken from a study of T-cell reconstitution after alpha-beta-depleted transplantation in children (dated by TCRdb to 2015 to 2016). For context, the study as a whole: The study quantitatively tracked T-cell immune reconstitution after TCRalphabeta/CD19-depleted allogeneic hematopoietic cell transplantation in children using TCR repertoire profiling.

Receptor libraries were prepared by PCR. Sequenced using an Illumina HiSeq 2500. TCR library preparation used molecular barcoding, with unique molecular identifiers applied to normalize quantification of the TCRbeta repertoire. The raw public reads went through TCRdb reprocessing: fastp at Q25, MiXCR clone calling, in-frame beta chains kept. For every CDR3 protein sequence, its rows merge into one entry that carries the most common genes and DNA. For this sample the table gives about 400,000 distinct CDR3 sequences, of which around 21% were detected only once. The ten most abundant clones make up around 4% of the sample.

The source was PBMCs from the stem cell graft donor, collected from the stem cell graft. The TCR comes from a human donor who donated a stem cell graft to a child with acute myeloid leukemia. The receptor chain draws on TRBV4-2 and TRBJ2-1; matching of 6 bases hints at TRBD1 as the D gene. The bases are TGTGCCAGCAGCCAAGAAGATGGGACAAGGTACAATGAGCAGTTCTTC. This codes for CASSQEDGTRYNEQFF.